Shown below are 21 T cell receptor beta chains from a single sample sequenced in a study of T cell responses to AZD1222 COVID-19 vaccine. The repertoire was sequenced with immunoSEQ multiplex PCR; TCRdb's copy has only in-frame clones and lacks some. The sample includes 100,000 to 150,000 clones, 90% seen only once; the top ten take around 4.5%. Sequenced material: peripheral blood, taken on day 0 of MenACWY control vaccination. These receptors were taken from an adult in good health.

The chain recombines TRBV15 with TRBJ1-4; 8 bases fit TRBD1. J lost 3 bases, V lost 4 bases, and 7 bases had no gene match. Germline V CDR1 and CDR2: LNHNV, YYDKDF (reference sequence). This CDR3 has 16 amino acids. DNA for the CDR3: TGTGCCACCAGCAAGGGACAGGCGGGCTCTAATGAAAAACTGTTTTTT. Translation: CATSKGQAGSNEKLFF.

The rearrangement links TRBV7-8 to TRBJ2-1; the D gene is possibly TRBD1 (6 bases). The CDR3 sequence is 16 residues long. Trimming pared 5 bases from V and 8 bases from J, leaving 22 bases between. Germline CDR1 is SGHVS and CDR2 is FQNEAQ. CDR3 sequence: CASSLNTGQSRDEQFF. The CDR3 DNA follows: TGTGCCAGCAGCCTAAACACTGGACAGTCTCGGGATGAGCAGTTCTTC.

The chain recombines TRBV28 with TRBJ1-4; no definite D call. The V end was cut by 8 bases, the J end by 8 bases, with 12 bases between. The CDR3 has 12 residues. Per germline, CDR1 MDHEN and CDR2 SYDVKM. CDR3 in amino acids: CASLEKGEKLFF. The CDR3 nucleotides are TGTGCCAGCCTAGAGAAGGGAGAAAAACTGTTTTTT.

The chain has TRBV14 and TRBJ1-1; D not resolved. This CDR3 has 11 amino acids. Germline V gene data show CDR1 as SGHDN and CDR2 as FVKESK. V was trimmed by 1 base and J by 11 bases, leaving 8 bases between them. For the CDR3, the DNA is TGTGCCAGCAGCCAAGGGGTTGTGGCTTTCTTT. It yields the protein CASSQGVVAFF.

The chain recombines TRBV7-9 with TRBJ1-6; D is unresolved. The CDR3 runs 14 residues. Trimming cost V 8 bases and J 5 bases, with 13 bases left between them. Germline CDR1 is SEHNR and CDR2 is FQNEAQ (reference sequence). CDR3 region: CASDVQTHNSPLHF. The CDR3 DNA reads TGTGCCAGCGATGTACAGACCCATAATTCACCCCTCCACTTT. Looking up the rest from reference TRBV7-9 and TRBJ1-6 gives the full variable domain: DTGVSQNPRHKITKRGQNVTFRCDPISEHNRLYWYRQTLGQGPEFLTYFQNEAQLEKSRLLSDRFSAERPKGSFSTLEIQRTEQGDSAMYLCASDVQTHNSPLHFGNGTRLTVT.

The CDR3 region is CASSLAFGQGQEKLFF. The CDR3 nucleotides are TGTGCCAGCAGCTTAGCGTTTGGACAGGGGCAGGAAAAACTGTTTTTT. The chain links TRBV7-6 to TRBJ1-4; 9 bases fit TRBD1. The CDR3 is 16 amino acids. The ends lost 0 bases at V and 8 bases at J; junction bases unmatched: 7. CDR1 and CDR2 (germline): SGHVS, FNYEAQ.

The table lists this clone with a few counts. This chain joins TRBV27 and TRBJ1-2; TRBD1 matches 7 bases. Unmatched junction bases numbered 9, after V lost 7 bases and J lost 4 bases. Germline V gene lookup returns CDR1 MNHEY and CDR2 SMNVEV (reference sequence). This CDR3 contains 14 residues. The DNA for the CDR3 is TGTGCCAGCAAGCCCGGAACAGGGGTCTATGGCTACACCTTC. It encodes CASKPGTGVYGYTF.

The table lists this clone with a count of one. The V gene is TRBV24-1, the J gene TRBJ2-2, with TRBD2 identical over 11 bases. The CDR3 sequence is 17 residues long. Germline CDR1 reads KGHDR; CDR2 reads SFDVKD. Trimming took 1 base from V and 6 from J; bases not matched to a gene: 6. The CDR3 DNA is TGTGCCACCAGTGATTTTGAACTAGCGGGGGTATCCGGGGAGCTGTTTTTT. Protein sequence: CATSDFELAGVSGELFF.

CDR3 nucleotides: TGTGCCAGCAGGGGACAGGGGCCTGGGCAGCCCCAGCATTTT. This encodes CASRGQGPGQPQHF. V and J are TRBV28 and TRBJ1-5, with TRBD1 matching over 10 bases. The CDR3 consists of 14 residues. After removal of 6 bases from V and 7 bases from J, the junction contained 6 bases not matched to a gene. CDR1 is MDHEN and CDR2 is SYDVKM in the germline V gene.

The gene calls are TRBV7-3 and TRBJ2-3, with D tentatively TRBD1 or TRBD2 (6 bases each). V lost 2 bases to trimming and J lost 2 bases, with 11 bases between them. The CDR3 totals 15 residues. Germline CDR1 is SGHTA and CDR2 is FQGTGA. This chain's CDR3 is CASSLFGGDTDTQYF. CDR3 in DNA: TGTGCCAGCAGCTTATTCGGGGGCGACACAGATACGCAGTATTTT.

The chain uses TRBV27 and TRBJ2-1, with a weak D call TRBD2 (5 bases). The CDR3 sequence is 11 residues long. Trimming left V 8 bases short and J 10 bases short, with 12 bases between. From germline, CDR1 is MNHEY and CDR2 SMNVEV (reference sequence). The CDR3 DNA reads as TGTGCCAGCTCACACGGCGGGGAGCAGTTCTTC. This gives the protein CASSHGGEQFF.

The chain recombines TRBV19 with TRBJ1-1, with unresolved D. Trimming removed 6 bases at V and 7 bases at J, with 9 bases between. The CDR3 consists of 11 residues. The germline V gene has CDR1 LNHDA and CDR2 SQIVND (reference sequence). The CDR3 spells CASRSGVEAFF. CDR3 sequence (DNA): TGTGCCAGTAGATCGGGTGTTGAAGCTTTCTTT.

The genes are TRBV21-1 and TRBJ1-6. TRBV21-1 is a listed pseudogene. This CDR3 is 16 amino acids long. The CDR3 is CASSTPGKRYNSPLHF. CDR3 sequence (DNA): TGTGCCAGCAGCACCCCAGGAAAGCGCTATAATTCACCCCTCCACTTT.

The chain couples TRBV7-6 to TRBJ2-7; 8 bases are shared with TRBD1. The V segment lost 5 bases and the J segment 7 bases; nucleotides outside the gene matches: 13. Germline CDR1 and CDR2: SGHVS and FNYEAQ. CDR3 length: 15 residues. CDR3 sequence: CASSPGQGRGLEQYF. For the CDR3, the DNA is TGTGCCAGCAGCCCCGGACAGGGAAGGGGGTTGGAGCAGTACTTC.

The chain uses TRBV13 and TRBJ2-3; 10 nucleotides agree with TRBD2. The J segment lost 2 bases and the V segment lost 1 base, leaving 9 bases of the junction unmatched. CDR3 length equals 18 residues. Per germline, CDR1 PRHDT and CDR2 FYEKMQ (reference sequence). CDR3 DNA: TGTGCCAGCAGCTTAGTCTCCCTAGCGGGGGCCACCACAGATACGCAGTATTTT. Its translation: CASSLVSLAGATTDTQYF.

This chain links TRBV27 with TRBJ1-1; D unclear. This CDR3 has 13 amino acids. The germline V and J ends were trimmed by 7 bases and 0 bases, with 9 bases remaining between them. The V gene's germline CDR1 is MNHEY and CDR2 SMNVEV (reference sequence). DNA of the CDR3: TGTGCCAGCAAGCGCGACGTGAACACTGAAGCTTTCTTT. Translated, it gives CASKRDVNTEAFF.

V and J are TRBV19 and TRBJ2-3; 10 positions agree with TRBD2. The germline CDR1 and CDR2 sequences are LNHDA and SQIVND (reference sequence). This CDR3 region has 17 residues. V trimming: 5 bases; J trimming: 1 base; junction bases outside the gene matches: 9. The CDR3 loop reads CASSARLAGARTDTQYF. CDR3 nucleotides: TGTGCCAGTAGTGCCCGGCTAGCGGGAGCCCGCACAGATACGCAGTATTTT. Variable domain in full (rest from reference TRBV19 and TRBJ2-3): DGGITQSPKYLFRKEGQNVTLSCEQNLNHDAMYWYRQDPGQGLRLIYYSQIVNDFQKGDIAEGYSVSREKKESFPLTVTSAQKNPTAFYLCASSARLAGARTDTQYFGPGTRLTVL.

The J gene is TRBJ1-1, the V gene TRBV6-2 or TRBV6-3; D is ambiguous. The germline V and J ends were trimmed by 3 bases and 5 bases, with 10 bases remaining between them. Per germline, CDR1 MNHEY and CDR2 SVGEGT. CDR3 length: 13 amino acids. CDR3 region: CASSYLGSTEAFF. In DNA, the CDR3 is TGTGCCAGCAGTTATCTCGGGTCGACTGAAGCTTTCTTT.

The chain recombines TRBV24-1 with TRBJ2-5, with 8 bases identical to TRBD1. From germline, CDR1 is KGHDR and CDR2 SFDVKD. The CDR3 extends over 15 amino acids. The ends lost 4 bases at V and 7 bases at J; junction bases unmatched: 10. CDR3 amino acids: CATSDPGQVSGTQYF. The CDR3 DNA is TGTGCCACCAGTGACCCGGGACAGGTCAGCGGGACCCAGTACTTC.

This clone was detected once. The rearrangement joins TRBV12-3 or TRBV12-4 to TRBJ1-2; perhaps TRBD1 as D (5 bases). The V end lost 7 bases, the J end lost 6 bases, and 12 bases lay between the germline ends. The CDR3 is made up of 12 amino acids. This CDR3 reads CASTRGWDGYTF. CDR3 sequence (DNA): TGTGCCAGCACCCGGGGGTGGGATGGCTACACCTTC.

In its sample, this clone was seen once. The chain links TRBV28 to TRBJ2-7; D is possibly TRBD1 (5 bases). The CDR3 consists of 12 residues. Germline-derived CDR1 and CDR2 are MDHEN and SYDVKM. V lost 7 bases and J 3 bases, leaving 10 bases between the germline ends. The CDR3 loop is CASTNQGYEQYF. The CDR3 DNA reads TGTGCCAGCACGAATCAGGGCTACGAGCAGTACTTC.